The source of this T cell receptor (beta chain) is a study of CD8 T cells in ankylosing spondylitis. Germline V gene lookup returns CDR1 SEHNR and CDR2 FQNEAQ (reference sequence). V lost 3 bases, J lost 7 bases, and 8 bases stayed unmatched. The CDR3 spans 16 residues. The TCR beta libraries were generated through quantitative 5'-RACE incorporating molecular barcodes. TCRdb redid the calling of the 5' RACE reads with MiXCR, one entry per CDR3 protein. In the table there are approximately 400,000 distinct CDR3 sequences, 25% to 30% of which are singletons. General observations from the study: Existing reports had already noted some motif variants in reactive arthritis synovial fluid and blood. The study identified a TCR beta motif of roughly eight highly homologous variants that appeared characteristic of ankylosing spondylitis blood.

This clonotype was found a few times. What it binds is unknown. This receptor was taken from a male donor with ankylosing spondylitis. Input material: blood, either unsorted or a sorted T cell fraction (not recorded which). The V gene is TRBV7-9, the J gene TRBJ2-1; TRBD1 matches at 11 bases. The CDR3 protein is CASSFRGQGAGNEQFF. In DNA form, the CDR3 reads TGTGCCAGCAGCTTTAGAGGACAGGGGGCAGGTAATGAGCAGTTCTTC. The complete variable domain, with remaining parts taken from reference TRBV7-9 and TRBJ2-1, reads DTGVSQNPRHKITKRGQNVTFRCDPISEHNRLYWYRQTLGQGPEFLTYFQNEAQLEKSRLLSDRFSAERPKGSFSTLEIQRTEQGDSAMYLCASSFRGQGAGNEQFFGPGTRLTVL.